Below are 5 T cell receptor beta chains sequenced from a single sample in a study of a mutant IDH1 vaccine in newly diagnosed glioma. Stated time point: week 47, end of study. Vaccination used 300 ug of mutant IDH1 20-mer peptide per dose, with topical imiquimod. Clones were sequenced by immunoSEQ multiplex PCR, and TCRdb holds only the in-frame ones, with some missing. The table includes some 38,000 clones, roughly 71% detected once. Their recognized antigens are unknown. Sequenced here: PBMCs, sampled from a glioma patient whose treatment included an IDH1 peptide vaccine. The receptors here all came from a man aged 35-49 years with glioma.

This clone is labeled medium-sized (0.01 to 0.1%). CDR3 residues: CASSKTSGPYNEQFF. As DNA, the CDR3 is TGTGCCAGTAGTAAGACTAGCGGGCCATACAATGAGCAGTTCTTC. This sequence joins TRBV19 and TRBJ2-1; 10 bases agree with TRBD2. The CDR3 extends over 15 amino acids. Germline V gene lookup returns CDR1 LNHDA and CDR2 SQIVND (reference sequence). The V segment lost 4 bases and the J segment 4 bases; nucleotides outside the gene matches: 4.

This clone was detected only once. The rearrangement joins TRBV5-4 to TRBJ2-7; TRBD2 agrees at 8 bases. Germline V gene sequence: CDR1 SGHNT, CDR2 YYREEE (reference sequence). Trimming removed 1 base from V and 5 bases from J; junction bases left unmatched: 14. The length of the CDR3 is 17 residues. The CDR3 DNA follows: TGTGCCAGCAGCTTGCGTCCTCAAGCGGGAGTGACCCACGAGCAGTACTTC. Its protein is CASSLRPQAGVTHEQYF.

The J gene is TRBJ2-1, the V gene TRBV6-5, with 10 positions matching TRBD1. The CDR3 totals 14 residues. Germline trimming cut 5 bases from V and 8 bases from J; bases unmatched to any gene: 6. CDR1 and CDR2 (germline): MNHEY, SVGAGI. This CDR3 is CASSRGTGADEQFF. The CDR3 nucleotides are TGTGCCAGCAGTAGGGGGACAGGGGCGGATGAGCAGTTCTTC.

This clone came up once. The gene calls are TRBV18 and TRBJ1-3, with D possibly matching TRBD1 (6 bases). This CDR3 spans 16 amino acids. Germline loops: CDR1 KGHSH, CDR2 LQKENI. Trimming removed 3 bases at V and 4 bases at J, with 16 bases between. CDR3 amino acids: CASSPDSFGTGNTIYF. In DNA form, the CDR3 reads TGTGCCAGCTCACCGGACAGTTTTGGGACCGGAAACACCATATATTTT.

This clone was seen more than once but under ten times. The chain recombines TRBV7-2 with TRBJ2-5; D possibly corresponds to TRBD1 (5 bases). This CDR3 is 14 amino acids long. Germline V gene data show CDR1 as SGHTA and CDR2 as FQGNSA. The V end lost 5 bases, the J end lost 4 bases, and 14 bases lay between the germline ends. The CDR3 loop reads CASSPLRGGETQYF. In DNA, the CDR3 is TGTGCCAGCAGCCCTCTTAGGGGCGGAGAGACCCAGTACTTC.